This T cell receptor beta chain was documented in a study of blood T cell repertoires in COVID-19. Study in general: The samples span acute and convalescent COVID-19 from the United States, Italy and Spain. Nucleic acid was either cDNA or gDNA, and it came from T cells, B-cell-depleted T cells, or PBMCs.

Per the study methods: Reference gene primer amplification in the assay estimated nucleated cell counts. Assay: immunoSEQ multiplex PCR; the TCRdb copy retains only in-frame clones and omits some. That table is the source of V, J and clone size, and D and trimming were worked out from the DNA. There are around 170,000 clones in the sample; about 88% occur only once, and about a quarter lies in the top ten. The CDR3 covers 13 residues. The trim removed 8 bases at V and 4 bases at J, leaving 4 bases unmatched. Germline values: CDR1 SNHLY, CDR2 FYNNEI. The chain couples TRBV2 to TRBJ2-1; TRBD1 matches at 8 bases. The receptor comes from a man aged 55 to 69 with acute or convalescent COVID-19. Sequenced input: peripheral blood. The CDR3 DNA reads TGTGCCAGCGGGGGACAGGATTACAATGAGCAGTTCTTC. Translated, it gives CASGGQDYNEQFF.